This TCR beta chain was retrieved from a study of blood T cell repertoires in COVID-19 (dated by TCRdb to 2018 to 2020). For the wider study: Samples covering the acute and convalescent phases of COVID-19 were provided by collaborators in the United States, Italy and Spain. The material from the prospective study consisted of cDNA or gDNA derived from T cells, B-cell-depleted T cells, or PBMCs. Subjects who had been exposed to COVID-19, were actively infected with it, or had recovered from it provided the deeply sampled blood TCRbeta repertoires that made up the dataset. A freely available public database, intended as a resource for researchers studying the immune response to SARS-CoV-2, is where the repertoires were released. The samples were drawn from the first 160 participants of the ongoing ImmuneRACE study and from over a thousand subjects provided by 6 global collaborators. Nearly every sample came with metadata listing a de-identified subject ID, COVID-19 status, age in years and sex. Where HLA class I and class II types were available, the types were taken from metadata supplied by the sample provider, not from assay-based typing. What the work shows at the level of the full study, not this receptor alone: The quantity of clinical and demographic metadata differed by source and by participant and was supplied without curation.

For this clone: This receptor's antigen is unknown. Per-base quality was not reported, and no clone a single base away is much larger than it.

TCRbeta CDR3 regions were amplified from genomic DNA by means of the immunoSEQ Assay, a bias-controlled multiplex PCR. The original pipeline was this. The number of nucleated cells in each sample was estimated by amplification of reference gene primers within the assay. Sequence reads were collapsed and filtered to measure the absolute abundance of every unique TCRbeta CDR3 rearrangement. For each sample, productive Simpson clonality was calculated as the square root of Simpson's diversity index over productive rearrangements. In TCRdb, the immuneACCESS table is reduced to in-frame sequences with V and J assigned. These tables do not hold every clone; where another copy was compared, an unresolved V gene accounts for under half, and the others remain unexplained. V, J and clone size are those of that table, while D and trimming were read from the DNA. Here the sample has tens of thousands of clones; nearly 90% occur a single time. Jointly, the top ten make up over 1.5% of the sample.

Each collaborating institution followed its own protocols to collect whole blood in K2EDTA tubes. For TCRbeta analysis, collaborators shipped samples as frozen whole blood, isolated PBMCs, or DNA extracted from either of those sample types. The CDR3, from cysteine to phenylalanine, totals 14 residues. CDR3 DNA only is kept here, 42 bases in frame from base 1. V was cut back by 8 bases and J by 6 bases, leaving a gap of 17 bases between them. CDR1 and CDR2 are drawn from the germline V gene: WSHSY, SAAADI. Material for sequencing was peripheral blood. Here the chain combines TRBV10-2 and TRBJ2-1; the D segment could be TRBD2, given 7 matching bases. The sequence came from a man aged 60 to 75 with acute or convalescent COVID-19. The DNA reads TGCGCCAGCCTTTGGGGGGGGCTTATCAATGAGCAGTTCTTC. Its protein product is CASLWGGLINEQFF.